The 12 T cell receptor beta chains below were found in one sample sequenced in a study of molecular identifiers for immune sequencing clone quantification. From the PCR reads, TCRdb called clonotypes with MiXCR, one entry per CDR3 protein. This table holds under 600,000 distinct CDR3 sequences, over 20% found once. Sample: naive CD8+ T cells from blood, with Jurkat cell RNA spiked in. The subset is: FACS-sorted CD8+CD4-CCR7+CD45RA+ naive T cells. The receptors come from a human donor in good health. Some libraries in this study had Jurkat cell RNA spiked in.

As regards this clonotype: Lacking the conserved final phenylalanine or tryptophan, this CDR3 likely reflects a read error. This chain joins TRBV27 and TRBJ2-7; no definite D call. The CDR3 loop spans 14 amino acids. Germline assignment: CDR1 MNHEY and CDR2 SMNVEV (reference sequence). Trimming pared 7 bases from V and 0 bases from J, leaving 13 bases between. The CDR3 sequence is CASKDGSLSYEQYS. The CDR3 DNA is TGTGCCAGCAAAGATGGCAGCCTCTCCTACGAGCAGTACTCC.

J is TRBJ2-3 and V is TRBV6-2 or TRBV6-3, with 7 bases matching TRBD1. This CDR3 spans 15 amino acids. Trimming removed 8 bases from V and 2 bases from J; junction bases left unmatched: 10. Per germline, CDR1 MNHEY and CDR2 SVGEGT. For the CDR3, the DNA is TGTGCCAGCGGCGAGACAGGGTATGCCACAGATACGCAGTATTTT. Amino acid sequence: CASGETGYATDTQYF.

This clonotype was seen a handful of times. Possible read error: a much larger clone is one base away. The CDR3 here is CVSSFVGQGNQPQHF. CDR3 nucleotides: TGTGTCAGCAGCTTCGTGGGTCAGGGCAATCAGCCCCAGCATTTT. V is TRBV5-5 and J is TRBJ1-5; D not certain. The length of the CDR3 is 15 residues. Per germline, CDR1 SGHKS and CDR2 YYEKEE (reference sequence).

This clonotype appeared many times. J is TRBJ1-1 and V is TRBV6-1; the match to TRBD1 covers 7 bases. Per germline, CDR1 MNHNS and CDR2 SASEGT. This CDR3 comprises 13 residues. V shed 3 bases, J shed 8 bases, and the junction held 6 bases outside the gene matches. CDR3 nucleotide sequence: TGTGCCAGCAGTGAGACAGGGAGCTTCGAAGCTTTCTTT. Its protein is CASSETGSFEAFF.

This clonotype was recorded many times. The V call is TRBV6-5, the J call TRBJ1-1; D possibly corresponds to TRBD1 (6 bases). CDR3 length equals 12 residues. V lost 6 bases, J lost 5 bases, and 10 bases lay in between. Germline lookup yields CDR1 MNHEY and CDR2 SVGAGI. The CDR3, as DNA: TGTGCCAGCAGGTACGGACAGACTGAAGCTTTCTTT. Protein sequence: CASRYGQTEAFF.

CDR3 amino acids: CASSPVVGFLYQETQYF. CDR3 DNA sequence: TGTGCCAGCAGCCCAGTAGTGGGTTTCCTGTACCAAGAGACCCAGTACTTC. The gene calls are TRBV11-2 and TRBJ2-5; no clear D. Deletions cut 5 bases from V and 0 bases from J, with 19 bases between. Germline V gene lookup returns CDR1 SGHAT and CDR2 FQNNGV. The CDR3 covers 17 residues.

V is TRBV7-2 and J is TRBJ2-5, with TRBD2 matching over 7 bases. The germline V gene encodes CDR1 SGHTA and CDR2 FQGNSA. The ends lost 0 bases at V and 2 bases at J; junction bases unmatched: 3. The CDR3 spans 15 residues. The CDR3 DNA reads TGTGCCAGCAGCTTAGCGGGGGGGGAACAAGAGACCCAGTACTTC. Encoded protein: CASSLAGGEQETQYF.

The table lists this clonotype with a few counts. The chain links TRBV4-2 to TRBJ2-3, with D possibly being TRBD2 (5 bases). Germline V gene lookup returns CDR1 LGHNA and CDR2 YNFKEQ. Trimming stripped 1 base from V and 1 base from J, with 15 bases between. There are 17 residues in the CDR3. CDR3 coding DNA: TGTGCCAGCAGCCAAGTCCCGGTGGGAGAGGGCACAGATACGCAGTATTTT. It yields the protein CASSQVPVGEGTDTQYF.

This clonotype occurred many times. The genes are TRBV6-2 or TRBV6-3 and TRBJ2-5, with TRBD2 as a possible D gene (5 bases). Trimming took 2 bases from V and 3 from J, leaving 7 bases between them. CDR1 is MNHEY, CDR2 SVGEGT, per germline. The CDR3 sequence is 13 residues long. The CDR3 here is CASSYDGEETQYF. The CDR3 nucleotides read TGTGCCAGCAGTTACGACGGGGAAGAGACCCAGTACTTC.

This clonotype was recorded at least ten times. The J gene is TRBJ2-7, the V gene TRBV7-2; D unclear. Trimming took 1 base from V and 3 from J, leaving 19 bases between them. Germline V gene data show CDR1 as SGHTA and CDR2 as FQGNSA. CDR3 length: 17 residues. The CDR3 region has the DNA TGTGCCAGCAGCTTAGGTTCCCTCGGAATGGGGAACTACGAGCAGTACTTC. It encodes CASSLGSLGMGNYEQYF.

As DNA, the CDR3 is TGCAGCGTTGCTAAGGGGGCTACCTACGAGCAGTACTTC. Translation: CSVAKGATYEQYF. The V call is TRBV29-1, the J call TRBJ2-7, with 7 bases lining up with TRBD1. Losses at the gene ends were 4 bases for V and 2 bases for J; bases not matched to a gene: 5. Germline CDR1 SQVTM, CDR2 ANQGSEA. The CDR3 loop spans 13 amino acids.

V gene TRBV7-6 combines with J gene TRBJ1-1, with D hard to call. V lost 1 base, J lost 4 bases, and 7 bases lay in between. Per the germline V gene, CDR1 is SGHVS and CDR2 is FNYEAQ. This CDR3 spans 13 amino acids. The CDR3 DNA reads TGTGCCAGCAGCTTAGGGTCCCTCACTGAAGCTTTCTTT. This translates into CASSLGSLTEAFF.